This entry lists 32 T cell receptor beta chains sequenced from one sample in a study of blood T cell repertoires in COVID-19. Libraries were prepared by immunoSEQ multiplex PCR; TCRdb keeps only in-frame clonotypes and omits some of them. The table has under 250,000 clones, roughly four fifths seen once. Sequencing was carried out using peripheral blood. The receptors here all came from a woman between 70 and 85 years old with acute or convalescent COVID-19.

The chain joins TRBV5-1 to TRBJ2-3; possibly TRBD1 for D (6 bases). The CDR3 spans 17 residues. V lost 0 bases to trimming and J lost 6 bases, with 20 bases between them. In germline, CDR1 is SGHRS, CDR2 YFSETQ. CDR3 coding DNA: TGCGCCAGCAGCTTGGGCCCACAGGGCAATGGGGACGATACGCAGTATTTT. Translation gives CASSLGPQGNGDDTQYF.

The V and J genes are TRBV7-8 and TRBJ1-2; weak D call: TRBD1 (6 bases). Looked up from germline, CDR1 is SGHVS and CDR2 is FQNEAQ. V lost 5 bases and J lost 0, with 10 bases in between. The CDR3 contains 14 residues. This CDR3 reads CASSPGQSNYGYTF. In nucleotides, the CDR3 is TGTGCCAGCAGCCCCGGACAGTCTAACTATGGCTACACCTTC.

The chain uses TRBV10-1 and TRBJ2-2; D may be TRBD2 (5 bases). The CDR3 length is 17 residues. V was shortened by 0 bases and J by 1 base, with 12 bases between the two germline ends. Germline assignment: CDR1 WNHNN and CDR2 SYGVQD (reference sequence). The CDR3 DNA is TGCGCCAGCAGTGAGTCGGCCGGGGTGGGGAACACCGGGGAGCTGTTTTTT. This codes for CASSESAGVGNTGELFF.

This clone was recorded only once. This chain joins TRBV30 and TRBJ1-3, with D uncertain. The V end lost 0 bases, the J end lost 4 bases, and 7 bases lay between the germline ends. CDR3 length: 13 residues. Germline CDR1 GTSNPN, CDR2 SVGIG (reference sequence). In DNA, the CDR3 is TGTGCCTGGAGTGTACAATCCGGAAACACCATATATTTT. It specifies CAWSVQSGNTIYF. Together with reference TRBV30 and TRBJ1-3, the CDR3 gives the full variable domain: SQTIHQWPATLVQPVGSPLSLECTVEGTSNPNLYWYRQAAGRGLQLLFYSVGIGQISSEVPQNLSASRPQDRQFILSSKKLLLSDSGFYLCAWSVQSGNTIYFGEGSWLTVV.

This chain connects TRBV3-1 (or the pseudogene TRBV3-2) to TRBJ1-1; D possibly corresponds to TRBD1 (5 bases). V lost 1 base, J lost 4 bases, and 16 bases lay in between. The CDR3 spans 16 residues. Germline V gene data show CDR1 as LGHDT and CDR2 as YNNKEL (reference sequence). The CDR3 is CASSQALRARSTEAFF. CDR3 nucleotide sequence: TGTGCCAGCAGCCAAGCACTCAGGGCGAGGAGCACTGAAGCTTTCTTT.

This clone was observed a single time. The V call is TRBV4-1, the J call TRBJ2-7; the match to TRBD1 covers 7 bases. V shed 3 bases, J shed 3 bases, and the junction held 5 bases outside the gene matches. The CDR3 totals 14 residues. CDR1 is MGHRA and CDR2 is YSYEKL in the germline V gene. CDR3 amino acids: CASSQGRQGYEQYF. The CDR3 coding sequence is TGCGCCAGCAGCCAGGGACGACAGGGCTACGAGCAGTACTTC.

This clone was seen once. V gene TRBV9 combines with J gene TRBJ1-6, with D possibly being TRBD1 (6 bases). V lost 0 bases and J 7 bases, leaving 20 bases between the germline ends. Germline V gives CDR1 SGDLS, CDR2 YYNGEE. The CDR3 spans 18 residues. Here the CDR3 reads CASSVGTAVDTTNSPLHF. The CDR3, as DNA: TGTGCCAGCAGCGTAGGGACAGCGGTGGATACAACAAATTCACCCCTCCACTTT.

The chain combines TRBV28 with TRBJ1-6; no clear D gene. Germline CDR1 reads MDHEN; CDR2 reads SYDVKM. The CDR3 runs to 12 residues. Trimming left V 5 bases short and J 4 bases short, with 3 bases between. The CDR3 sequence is CASSRYNSPLHF. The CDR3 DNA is TGTGCCAGCAGTCGGTATAATTCACCCCTCCACTTT.

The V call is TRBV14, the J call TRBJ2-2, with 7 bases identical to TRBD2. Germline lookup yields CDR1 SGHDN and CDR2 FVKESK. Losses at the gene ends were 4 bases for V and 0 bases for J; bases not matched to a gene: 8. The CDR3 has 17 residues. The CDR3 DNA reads TGTGCCAGCAGCCCCCCTCTGGGAGGGGCGAACACCGGGGAGCTGTTTTTT. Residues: CASSPPLGGANTGELFF.

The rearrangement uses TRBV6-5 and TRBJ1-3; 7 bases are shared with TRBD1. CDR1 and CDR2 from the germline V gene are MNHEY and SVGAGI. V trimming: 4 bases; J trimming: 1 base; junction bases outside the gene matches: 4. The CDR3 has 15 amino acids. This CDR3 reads CASSSPTGSGNTIYF. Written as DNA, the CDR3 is TGTGCCAGCAGTTCGCCGACAGGGTCTGGAAACACCATATATTTT.

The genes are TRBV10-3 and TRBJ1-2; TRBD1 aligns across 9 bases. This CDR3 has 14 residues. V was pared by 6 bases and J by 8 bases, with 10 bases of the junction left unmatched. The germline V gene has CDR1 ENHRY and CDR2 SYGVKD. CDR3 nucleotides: TGTGCCATCAGGAGGGGACAGGGTTTCTCCGGCTACACCTTC. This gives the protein CAIRRGQGFSGYTF.

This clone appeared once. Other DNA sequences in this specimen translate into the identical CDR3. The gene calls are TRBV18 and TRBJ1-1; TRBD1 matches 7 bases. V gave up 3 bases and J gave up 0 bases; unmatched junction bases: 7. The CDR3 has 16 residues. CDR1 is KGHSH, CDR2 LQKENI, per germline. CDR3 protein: CASSPSPTGMNTEAFF. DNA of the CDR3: TGTGCCAGCTCACCGAGTCCGACAGGGATGAACACTGAAGCTTTCTTT. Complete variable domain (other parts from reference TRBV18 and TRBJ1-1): NAGVMQNPRHLVRRRGQEARLRCSPMKGHSHVYWYRQLPEEGLKFMVYLQKENIIDESGMPKERFSAEFPKEGPSILRIQQVVRGDSAAYFCASSPSPTGMNTEAFFGQGTRLTVV.

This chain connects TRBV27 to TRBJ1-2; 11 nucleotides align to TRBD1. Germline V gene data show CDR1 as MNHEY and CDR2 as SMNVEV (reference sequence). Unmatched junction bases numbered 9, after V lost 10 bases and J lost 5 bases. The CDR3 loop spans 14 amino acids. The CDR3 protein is CATLPGQGAYGYTF. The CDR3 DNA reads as TGTGCCACACTACCCGGACAGGGGGCTTATGGCTACACCTTC.

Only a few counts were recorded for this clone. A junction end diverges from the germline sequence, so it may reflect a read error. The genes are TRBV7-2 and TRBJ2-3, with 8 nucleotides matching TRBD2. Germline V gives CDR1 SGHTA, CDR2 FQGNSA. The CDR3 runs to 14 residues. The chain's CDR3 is CASSLAKERGGNHF. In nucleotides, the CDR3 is TGTGCCAGCAGCTTAGCGAAGGAACGGGGGGGTAATCATTTT.

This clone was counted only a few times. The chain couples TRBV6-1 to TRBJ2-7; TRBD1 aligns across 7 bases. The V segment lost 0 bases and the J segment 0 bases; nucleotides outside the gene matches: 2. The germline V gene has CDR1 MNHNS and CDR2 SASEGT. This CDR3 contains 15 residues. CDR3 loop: CASSEAGQVSYEQYF. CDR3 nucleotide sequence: TGTGCCAGCAGTGAAGCAGGACAGGTCTCCTACGAGCAGTACTTC.

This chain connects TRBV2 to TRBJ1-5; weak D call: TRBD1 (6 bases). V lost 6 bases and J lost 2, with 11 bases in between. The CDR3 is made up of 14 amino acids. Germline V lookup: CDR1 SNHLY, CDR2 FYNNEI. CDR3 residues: CASRSGARNQPQHF. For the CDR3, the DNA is TGTGCCAGCAGATCAGGGGCCCGCAATCAGCCCCAGCATTTT.

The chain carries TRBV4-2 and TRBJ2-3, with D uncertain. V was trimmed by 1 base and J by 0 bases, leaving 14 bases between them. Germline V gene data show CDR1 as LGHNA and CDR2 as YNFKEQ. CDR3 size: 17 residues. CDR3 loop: CASSQGLDPTSTDTQYF. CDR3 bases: TGTGCCAGCAGCCAAGGATTAGATCCCACTAGCACAGATACGCAGTATTTT.

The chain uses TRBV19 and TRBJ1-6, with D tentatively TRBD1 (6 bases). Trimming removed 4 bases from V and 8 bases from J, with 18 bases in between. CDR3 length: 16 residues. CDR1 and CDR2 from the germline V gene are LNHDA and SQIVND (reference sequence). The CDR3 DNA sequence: TGTGCCAGTAGTACAAACCGGCAGGGGTACTATTCACCCCTCCACTTT. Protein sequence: CASSTNRQGYYSPLHF. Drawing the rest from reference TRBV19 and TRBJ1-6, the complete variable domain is DGGITQSPKYLFRKEGQNVTLSCEQNLNHDAMYWYRQDPGQGLRLIYYSQIVNDFQKGDIAEGYSVSREKKESFPLTVTSAQKNPTAFYLCASSTNRQGYYSPLHFGNGTRLTVT.

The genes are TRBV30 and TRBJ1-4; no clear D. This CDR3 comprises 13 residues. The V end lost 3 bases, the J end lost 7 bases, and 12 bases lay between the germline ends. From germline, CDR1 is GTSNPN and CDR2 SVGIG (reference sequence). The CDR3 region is CAWSVGGGEKLFF. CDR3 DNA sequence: TGTGCCTGGAGCGTCGGAGGAGGTGAAAAACTGTTTTTT.

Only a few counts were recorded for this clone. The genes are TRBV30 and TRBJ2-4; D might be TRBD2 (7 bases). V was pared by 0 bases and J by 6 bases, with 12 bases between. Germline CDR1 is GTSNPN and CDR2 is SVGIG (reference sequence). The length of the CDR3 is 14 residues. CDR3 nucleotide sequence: TGTGCCTGGAGTGTCGGGGGGCGCTCAAACATTCAGTACTTC. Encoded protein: CAWSVGGRSNIQYF.

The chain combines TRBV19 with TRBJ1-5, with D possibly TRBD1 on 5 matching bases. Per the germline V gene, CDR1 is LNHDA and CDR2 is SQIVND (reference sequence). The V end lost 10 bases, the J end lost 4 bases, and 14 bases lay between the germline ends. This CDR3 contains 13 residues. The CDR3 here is CATRDFPNQPQHF. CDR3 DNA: TGTGCCACCAGGGACTTCCCTAATCAGCCCCAGCATTTT.

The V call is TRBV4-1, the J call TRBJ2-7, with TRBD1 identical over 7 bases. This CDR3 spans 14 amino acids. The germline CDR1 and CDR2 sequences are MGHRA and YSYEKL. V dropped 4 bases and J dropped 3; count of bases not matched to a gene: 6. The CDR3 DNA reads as TGCGCCAGCAGCCTCCGGGACAGTCGCTACGAGCAGTACTTC. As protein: CASSLRDSRYEQYF.

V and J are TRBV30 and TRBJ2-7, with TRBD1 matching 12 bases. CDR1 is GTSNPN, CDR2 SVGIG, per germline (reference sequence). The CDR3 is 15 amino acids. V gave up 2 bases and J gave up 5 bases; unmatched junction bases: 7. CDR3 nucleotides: TGTGCCTGGAGTCTTCGCAGGGACAGGGGGCACGAGCAGTACTTC. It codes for CAWSLRRDRGHEQYF. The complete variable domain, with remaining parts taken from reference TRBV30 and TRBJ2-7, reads SQTIHQWPATLVQPVGSPLSLECTVEGTSNPNLYWYRQAAGRGLQLLFYSVGIGQISSEVPQNLSASRPQDRQFILSSKKLLLSDSGFYLCAWSLRRDRGHEQYFGPGTRLTVT.

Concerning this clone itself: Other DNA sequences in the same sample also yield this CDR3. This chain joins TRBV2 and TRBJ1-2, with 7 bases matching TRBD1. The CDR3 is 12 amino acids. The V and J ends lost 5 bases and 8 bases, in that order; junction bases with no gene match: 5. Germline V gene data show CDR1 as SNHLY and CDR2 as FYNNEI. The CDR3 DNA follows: TGTGCCAGCAGTCCACAGGGGCAAGGCTACACCTTC. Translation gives CASSPQGQGYTF.

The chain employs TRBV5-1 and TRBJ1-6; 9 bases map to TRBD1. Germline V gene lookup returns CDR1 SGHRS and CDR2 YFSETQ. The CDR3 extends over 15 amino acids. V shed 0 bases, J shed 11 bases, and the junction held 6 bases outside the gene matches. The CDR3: CASSLGDRDQTPLHF. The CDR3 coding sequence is TGCGCCAGCAGCTTGGGGGACAGGGACCAAACACCCCTCCACTTT.

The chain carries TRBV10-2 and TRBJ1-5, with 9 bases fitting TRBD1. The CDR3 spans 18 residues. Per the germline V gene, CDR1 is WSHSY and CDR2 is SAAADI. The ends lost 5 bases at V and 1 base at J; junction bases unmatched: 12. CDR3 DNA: TGCGCCAGCAGTTTACAGGGGGCACTACGTTCAAGCAATCAGCCCCAGCATTTT. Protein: CASSLQGALRSSNQPQHF.

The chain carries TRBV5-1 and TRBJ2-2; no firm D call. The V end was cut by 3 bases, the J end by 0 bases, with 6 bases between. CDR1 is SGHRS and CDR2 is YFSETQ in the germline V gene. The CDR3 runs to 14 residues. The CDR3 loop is CASSYGANTGELFF. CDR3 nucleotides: TGCGCCAGCAGCTACGGAGCGAACACCGGGGAGCTGTTTTTT. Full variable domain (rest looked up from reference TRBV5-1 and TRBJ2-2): KAGVTQTPRYLIKTRGQQVTLSCSPISGHRSVSWYQQTPGQGLQFLFEYFSETQRNKGNFPGRFSGRQFSNSRSEMNVSTLELGDSALYLCASSYGANTGELFFGEGSRLTVL.

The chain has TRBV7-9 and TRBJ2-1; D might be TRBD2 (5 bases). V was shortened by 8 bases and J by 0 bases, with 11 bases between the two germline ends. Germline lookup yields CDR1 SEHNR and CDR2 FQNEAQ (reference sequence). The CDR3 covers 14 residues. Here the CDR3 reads CASPGKSSYNEQFF. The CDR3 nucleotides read TGTGCCAGCCCCGGGAAGAGCTCCTACAATGAGCAGTTCTTC. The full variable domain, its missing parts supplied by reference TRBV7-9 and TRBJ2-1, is DTGVSQNPRHKITKRGQNVTFRCDPISEHNRLYWYRQTLGQGPEFLTYFQNEAQLEKSRLLSDRFSAERPKGSFSTLEIQRTEQGDSAMYLCASPGKSSYNEQFFGPGTRLTVL.

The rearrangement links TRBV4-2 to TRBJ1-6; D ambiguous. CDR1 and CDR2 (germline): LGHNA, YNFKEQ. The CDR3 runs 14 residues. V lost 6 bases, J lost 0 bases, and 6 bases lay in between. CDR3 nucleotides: TGTGCCAGCAGACAGAGCTCCTATAATTCACCCCTCCACTTT. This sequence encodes CASRQSSYNSPLHF.

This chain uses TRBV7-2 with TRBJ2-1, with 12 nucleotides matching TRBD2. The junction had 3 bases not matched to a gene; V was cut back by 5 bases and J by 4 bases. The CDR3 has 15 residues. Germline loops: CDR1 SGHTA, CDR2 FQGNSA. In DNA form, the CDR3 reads TGTGCCAGCAGCCCTAGCGGGGGGGAATACAATGAGCAGTTCTTC. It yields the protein CASSPSGGEYNEQFF.

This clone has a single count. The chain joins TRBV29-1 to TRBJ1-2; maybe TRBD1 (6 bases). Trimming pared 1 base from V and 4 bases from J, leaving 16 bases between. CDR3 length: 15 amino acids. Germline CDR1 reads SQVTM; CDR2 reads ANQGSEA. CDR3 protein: CSVEGDRTAAYGYTF. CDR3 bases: TGCAGCGTTGAAGGAGATAGGACAGCGGCCTATGGCTACACCTTC.

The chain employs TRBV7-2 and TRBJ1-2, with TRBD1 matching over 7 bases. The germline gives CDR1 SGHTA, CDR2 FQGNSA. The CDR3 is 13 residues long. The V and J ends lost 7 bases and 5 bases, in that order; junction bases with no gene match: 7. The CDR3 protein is CASTQTGNYGYTF. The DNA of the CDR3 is TGTGCCAGCACCCAGACAGGGAATTATGGCTACACCTTC.